Listed below are T cell receptor beta chains from one sample, sequenced in a study of T cells expressing NK-cell markers. Reanalyzing the 5' RACE reads, TCRdb keeps one entry per CDR3 protein, without DNA. The record lists 400,000 to 450,000 distinct CDR3 sequences, of which the ten most abundant hold under 7.5%. Sequencing input: blood T cells: a sorted CD56 or NKG2C T cell subset, CD4+ or CD8+ T cells, or bulk PBMC T cells (not recorded which). These receptors came from a woman between 18 and 70 years old in good health. CDR3s include the opening cysteine and the closing phenylalanine or tryptophan.

v_call	j_call	cdr3_aa
TRBV6-2/TRBV6-3	TRBJ2-5	CASSYSTTGSSVEETQYF
TRBV20-1	TRBJ2-1	CSALAVYNEQFF
TRBV27	TRBJ2-4	CASSYRGPLAKNIQYF
TRBV20-1	TRBJ1-1	CSATPRQGRTEAFF
TRBV5-1	TRBJ2-7	CASSLEGQIYEQYF
TRBV7-3	TRBJ2-7	CASSMTSGRAYEQYF
TRBV6-1	TRBJ2-1	CASSQRSSSSNEQFF
TRBV6-1	TRBJ1-2	CASSEGHHALYGYTF
TRBV20-1	TRBJ1-4	CSARMGSIATNEKLFF
TRBV20-1	TRBJ2-2	CSVRQRLNTGELFF
TRBV20-1	TRBJ1-5	CSASSQTDQPQHF
TRBV7-9	TRBJ1-3	CASSLEGNTIYF
TRBV3-1	TRBJ2-3	CASSRDREDTQYF
TRBV20-1	TRBJ2-7	CSARDQWLSYEQYF
TRBV7-2	TRBJ2-7	CASSLGLTDEQYF
TRBV29-1	TRBJ2-7	CSVEVMAGGPGEQYF
TRBV27	TRBJ2-1	CASSLLLAASYNEQFF
TRBV20-1	TRBJ1-5	CSAARGRFQPQHF
TRBV20-1	TRBJ2-1	CSALAVTYNEQFF
TRBV20-1	TRBJ2-5	CSAGTDTTQYF
TRBV29-1	TRBJ1-1	CSAVGTANTEAFF
TRBV21-1	TRBJ1-2	CASQEGPWGVANYGYTF
TRBV10-3	TRBJ1-6	CAIRHGGGSPLHF
TRBV20-1	TRBJ2-1	CSAGETANEQFF
TRBV28	TRBJ1-1	CASSPQGGVNTEAFF
TRBV5-6	TRBJ2-2	CASSLVPGQDHRELFF
TRBV3-1	TRBJ2-2	CASSQPHGGTGELFF
TRBV7-2	TRBJ2-7	CASSLEGLANYEQYF
TRBV5-1	TRBJ2-2	CASSQDRGTNTGELFF
TRBV5-1	TRBJ2-2	CASTTGDVAGELFF
TRBV7-2	TRBJ1-2	CASSPPGQGNGYTF
TRBV12-3/TRBV12-4	TRBJ2-3	CASSGLERTDTQYF
TRBV7-9	TRBJ2-1	CASSLGGALGNEQFF
TRBV19	TRBJ2-1	CASSMQPSYNEQFF
TRBV14	TRBJ1-4	CASSGQKTTNEKLFF
TRBV30	TRBJ2-3	CAWSWLEGDTQYF
TRBV7-9	TRBJ2-5	CASRGQEETQYF
TRBV19	TRBJ2-7	CASSIGGSYEQYF
TRBV5-6	TRBJ1-1	CASSPSRTGKGYAEAFF
TRBV20-1	TRBJ2-1	CSARAGSGRAYNEQFF
TRBV20-1	TRBJ2-3	CTAGGSGTDTQYF
TRBV3-1	TRBJ2-1	CASSLLLAGGLNEQFF
TRBV29-1	TRBJ2-4	CSVGLGLYIQYF
TRBV29-1	TRBJ1-2	CSVEGDGDRVGYTF
TRBV15	TRBJ2-5	CATSRDSTAGSFRETQYF
TRBV7-3	TRBJ2-7	CASSLIPGGEQYF
TRBV24-1	TRBJ2-4	CATSDFGQGPPHADIQYF
TRBV6-5	TRBJ2-3	CASSYFDQGDTQYF
TRBV7-3	TRBJ2-1	CASSLTRTGYDNEQFF
TRBV7-2	TRBJ2-3	CASSPHVGGGADTQYF
TRBV5-1	TRBJ1-1	CASSRGQALTEAFF
TRBV6-2/TRBV6-3	TRBJ1-1	CASSYRMNTEAFF
TRBV4-3	TRBJ2-2	CASSQEGGLATPGELFF
TRBV12-3/TRBV12-4	TRBJ1-4	CASSFGGPEKLFF
TRBV9	TRBJ2-2	CASSEVGLGNTGELFF
TRBV12-3/TRBV12-4	TRBJ1-3	CASTQSRDSSGNTIYF
TRBV7-2	TRBJ2-1	CASSLLWTSNEQFF